Listed below are T cell receptor beta chains from one sample, sequenced in a study of T cell changes during pregnancy in multiple sclerosis. Here immunoSEQ multiplex PCR was the method, and the copy in TCRdb shows in-frame clones only, minus some. Here the sample spans roughly 55,000 clones, approximately 90% being singletons. Sequenced material: CD4+ T cells from peripheral blood mononuclear cells, taken after pregnancy. The receptors were sampled from a female donor in good health, enrolled as a control in a pregnancy study. Each CDR3 is given with its conserved first and last residue. A D gene is named only where the DNA matches it firmly. Not all rows give a size; the values are once, few, many and, for expanded clones, a class.

j_gene,v_gene,abundance,d_gene,CDR3nt,CDR3aa
TRBJ2-1,TRBV9,.,TRBD2,TGTGCCAGCAGCACACTAGCGTTCACCTACAATGAGCAGTTCTTC,CASSTLAFTYNEQFF
TRBJ1-2,TRBV2,few,TRBD1,TGTGCCAGCAGGGCGGACAGGGCTGGCTACACCTTC,CASRADRAGYTF
TRBJ1-5,TRBV6-6,.,.,TGTGCCAGCACCCCTCCGGGGGGGGCGAATCAGCCCCAGCATTTT,CASTPPGGANQPQHF
TRBJ2-1,TRBV7-9,.,.,TGTGCCAGCGCCCAGGGGGGCGGCAATGAGCAGTTCTTC,CASAQGGGNEQFF
TRBJ1-6,TRBV7-3,.,TRBD1,TGTGCCAGCAGCTTAACGACAGGGTTTAATTCACCCCTCCACTTT,CASSLTTGFNSPLHF
TRBJ1-4,TRBV6-1,.,.,TGTGCCAGCAGTGAAGCCCCGGAGGCGGCAGCTAATGAAAAACTGTTTTTT,CASSEAPEAAANEKLFF
TRBJ1-5,TRBV6-6,.,.,TGTGCCAGCAGGGGGCGCGAGAGCAATCAGCCCCAGCATTTT,CASRGRESNQPQHF
TRBJ2-7,TRBV9,.,.,TGTGCCAGCAGCGTAGAGGAGGGCACCGAGCAGTACTTC,CASSVEEGTEQYF
TRBJ2-1,TRBV30,.,.,TGTGCCTGGAGATTAGGGGGGGTCCAAAATGAGCAGTTCTTC,CAWRLGGVQNEQFF
TRBJ1-5,TRBV19,.,.,TGTGCCAGTACCCGTAACCCTACAGGTAATCAGCCCCAGCATTTT,CASTRNPTGNQPQHF
TRBJ2-7,TRBV7-2,.,.,TGTGCCAGCAGGGGAAACAGCGGGCCTTCCTACGAGCAGTACTTC,CASRGNSGPSYEQYF
TRBJ2-5,TRBV7-2,.,TRBD2,TGTGCCAGCAGCTTAGGGCGGGGGGCCCTCCAAGAGACCCAGTACTTC,CASSLGRGALQETQYF
TRBJ1-4,TRBV18,.,.,TGTGCCAGCACGGGACACCTCGATGAAAAACTGTTTTTT,CASTGHLDEKLFF
TRBJ1-2,TRBV5-1,once,.,TGCGCCAGCAATGGGGGGGGACTCGGCTATGGCTACACCTTC,CASNGGGLGYGYTF
TRBJ1-1,TRBV19,.,.,TGTGCCACCAGGGGTCGCGGGACTGAAGCTTTCTTT,CATRGRGTEAFF
TRBJ2-2,TRBV4-1,once,.,TGCGCCAGCAGCGGTCGAGGACTGCTTATTGTCGGGGAGCTGTTTTTT,CASSGRGLLIVGELFF
TRBJ1-4,TRBV18,.,TRBD1,TGTGCCAGCTCACCCGGACAGGGCTTGAGTGAAAAACTGTTTTTT,CASSPGQGLSEKLFF
TRBJ1-1,TRBV28,.,TRBD1,TGTGCCAGCAGTTCGCCCCCCGGGACAGGGAGGACTGAAGCTTTCTTT,CASSSPPGTGRTEAFF
TRBJ1-1,TRBV19,.,TRBD1,TGTGCCAGTAGAGGGGGCCAGGGGATGGAGAACACTGAAGCTTTCTTT,CASRGGQGMENTEAFF
TRBJ2-1,TRBV6-1,.,TRBD2,TGTGCCAGCAGCGCCGGGGGGAACAATGAGCAGTTCTTC,CASSAGGNNEQFF
TRBJ1-1,TRBV4-3,.,.,TGCGCCAGCAGCCAAGATCCGGGGGGCGATGCTTTCTTT,CASSQDPGGDAFF
TRBJ2-3,TRBV18,.,TRBD2,TGTGCCAGCTCACCAAGGCGGGGGGGGTCGACAGATACGCAGTATTTT,CASSPRRGGSTDTQYF
TRBJ1-4,TRBV11-2,.,TRBD1,TGTGCCAGCAGCCCAGGGACAGGCTTAGGGCTGTTTTTT,CASSPGTGLGLFF
TRBJ2-7,TRBV18,.,TRBD1,TGTGCCAGCTCACCTTCGACAGGGACAGTCGGCCCTACCGAGCAGTACTTC,CASSPSTGTVGPTEQYF
TRBJ2-7,TRBV11-2,.,TRBD1,TGTGCCAGCAGCCAAGGAGGGACAGGGAAAATTTCCTTC,CASSQGGTGKISF